These 16 T cell receptor beta chains came from one sample sequenced in a study of memory CD4+ T cells and cytomegalovirus serostatus. Single viable CD3+CD4+CD8-CD45RO+ cells were sorted as the memory CD4+ T cells. TCRdb's copy holds only in-frame clones and misses some; the assay was immunoSEQ multiplex PCR. This sample has 50,000 or so clones, with over 60% found just once. Sequenced material: memory CD4+ T cells from blood. The receptors were sampled from an adult in good health and CMV-seropositive.

V gene TRBV6-5 combines with J gene TRBJ1-5; the D gene is possibly TRBD1 (5 bases). The CDR3 totals 13 residues. From germline, CDR1 is MNHEY and CDR2 SVGAGI. V was shortened by 6 bases and J by 7 bases, with 13 bases between the two germline ends. The CDR3 bases are TGTGCCAGCAGCAATGGGGGGGGACAGCCCCAGCATTTT. This sequence encodes CASSNGGGQPQHF.

V gene TRBV5-1 combines with J gene TRBJ2-2; 9 nucleotides line up with TRBD2. Germline V gives CDR1 SGHRS, CDR2 YFSETQ. This CDR3 spans 16 amino acids. V was pared by 6 bases and J by 1 base, with 7 bases of the junction left unmatched. The CDR3 reads CASTSGIQLNTGELFF. The CDR3 DNA is TGCGCCAGCACTAGCGGGATACAACTGAACACCGGGGAGCTGTTTTTT. The full variable domain, completed using reference TRBV5-1 and TRBJ2-2, is KAGVTQTPRYLIKTRGQQVTLSCSPISGHRSVSWYQQTPGQGLQFLFEYFSETQRNKGNFPGRFSGRQFSNSRSEMNVSTLELGDSALYLCASTSGIQLNTGELFFGEGSRLTVL.

The chain couples TRBV20-1 to TRBJ2-5; no reliable D call. The V and J ends lost 5 bases and 7 bases respectively, with 11 bases between them. This CDR3 contains 11 residues. From germline, CDR1 is DFQATT and CDR2 SNEGSKA (reference sequence). CDR3 sequence: CSALEKMTQYF. The CDR3 coding sequence is TGCAGTGCTCTAGAGAAGATGACCCAGTACTTC.

By sample share, this clone is medium-sized. The chain has TRBV6-1 and TRBJ1-3, with D maybe TRBD1 (5 bases). The length of the CDR3 is 15 residues. Germline CDR1 and CDR2: MNHNS and SASEGT. Trimming took off 2 bases at V and 4 bases at J, with 12 bases between the two ends. CDR3 DNA: TGTGCCAGCAGTGAACAGGGCAGGGCCGGAAACACCATATATTTT. Protein: CASSEQGRAGNTIYF.

The chain recombines TRBV10-1 with TRBJ2-7; maybe TRBD1 (5 bases). CDR3 length: 15 amino acids. V was pared by 0 bases and J by 5 bases, with 14 bases between. Looked up from germline, CDR1 is WNHNN and CDR2 is SYGVQD (reference sequence). CDR3: CASSESAGPGDEQYF. The CDR3 bases are TGCGCCAGCAGTGAGTCGGCAGGGCCGGGCGACGAGCAGTACTTC.

The chain carries TRBV9 and TRBJ2-7, with TRBD1 matching over 9 bases. The CDR3 runs to 15 residues. V gave up 4 bases and J gave up 4 bases; unmatched junction bases: 9. Per the germline V gene, CDR1 is SGDLS and CDR2 is YYNGEE. The CDR3 bases are TGTGCCAGCAGCAAAGACCCGGGACAGGGTTACGAGCAGTACTTC. This gives the protein CASSKDPGQGYEQYF.

This clone has only one observation. The chain combines TRBV10-3 with TRBJ2-7, with 12 bases matching TRBD2. CDR3 size: 16 residues. Germline V gives CDR1 ENHRY, CDR2 SYGVKD. Unmatched junction bases numbered 4, after V lost 3 bases and J lost 1 base. CDR3 protein: CAISDGLAGMSYEQYF. The CDR3 bases are TGTGCCATCAGTGACGGACTAGCGGGGATGTCCTACGAGCAGTACTTC.

The chain has TRBV5-6 and TRBJ2-5; 11 bases map to TRBD1. The DNA end is more similar to TRBJ2-7, so the J call may be wrong. Germline values: CDR1 SGHDT, CDR2 YYEEEE. This CDR3 spans 16 amino acids. The CDR3 sequence is CASSLGGTGGTTEQYF. The CDR3 bases are TGTGCCAGCAGCTTGGGAGGGACAGGGGGTACGACCGAGCAGTACTTC.

J is TRBJ2-1 and V is TRBV14; TRBD1 might be the D (6 bases). The CDR3 covers 14 residues. Trimming removed 3 bases at V and 4 bases at J, with 10 bases between. Germline V lookup: CDR1 SGHDN, CDR2 FVKESK. CDR3 sequence reads: CASSQVGAYNEQFF. The CDR3 DNA reads as TGTGCCAGCAGCCAGGTGGGGGCGTACAATGAGCAGTTCTTC.

The V and J genes are TRBV9 and TRBJ1-1; 9 bases line up with TRBD1. The junction had 8 bases not matched to a gene; V was cut back by 0 bases and J by 2 bases. Germline CDR1 SGDLS, CDR2 YYNGEE. The CDR3 runs 17 residues. CDR3 sequence: CASSVGGQGLYNTEAFF. DNA of the CDR3: TGTGCCAGCAGCGTAGGTGGACAGGGGTTATATAACACTGAAGCTTTCTTT.

V gene TRBV6-6 combines with J gene TRBJ1-6, with D uncertain. This CDR3 region has 12 residues. Germline V gene lookup returns CDR1 MNHNY and CDR2 SVGAGI (reference sequence). V lost 6 bases, J lost 8 bases, and 8 bases lay in between. CDR3 in amino acids: CASSEPDSPLHF. The CDR3 DNA is TGTGCCAGCAGCGAACCAGATTCACCCCTCCACTTT.

The chain is built from TRBV5-1 and TRBJ2-3; D call uncertain. Trimming pared 5 bases from V and 1 base from J, leaving 2 bases between. CDR1 is SGHRS and CDR2 is YFSETQ in the germline V gene. The CDR3 consists of 11 residues. The CDR3 here is CASRGTDTQYF. CDR3 bases: TGCGCCAGCAGAGGCACAGATACGCAGTATTTT. Full variable domain (remainder filled in from reference TRBV5-1 and TRBJ2-3): KAGVTQTPRYLIKTRGQQVTLSCSPISGHRSVSWYQQTPGQGLQFLFEYFSETQRNKGNFPGRFSGRQFSNSRSEMNVSTLELGDSALYLCASRGTDTQYFGPGTRLTVL.

The chain is built from TRBV5-1 and TRBJ2-5; tentative D call: TRBD1 (5 bases). This CDR3 is 13 amino acids long. Germline CDR1 is SGHRS and CDR2 is YFSETQ. Trimming took off 3 bases at V and 4 bases at J, with 10 bases between the two ends. CDR3 sequence (DNA): TGCGCCAGCAGCTATTCAGGGTCAGAGACCCAGTACTTC. Its translation: CASSYSGSETQYF. Full variable domain (rest looked up from reference TRBV5-1 and TRBJ2-5): KAGVTQTPRYLIKTRGQQVTLSCSPISGHRSVSWYQQTPGQGLQFLFEYFSETQRNKGNFPGRFSGRQFSNSRSEMNVSTLELGDSALYLCASSYSGSETQYFGPGTRLLVL.

The rearrangement uses TRBV7-2 and TRBJ1-6; D gene uncertain. Per germline, CDR1 SGHTA and CDR2 FQGNSA. Trimming removed 1 base from V and 5 bases from J, with 12 bases in between. This CDR3 spans 16 amino acids. CDR3 DNA sequence: TGTGCCAGCAGCTTAGGAGCGTCAGCTAATAATTCACCCCTCCACTTT. Translated, it gives CASSLGASANNSPLHF.

The genes are TRBV6-1 and TRBJ1-2; possible D gene TRBD1, 5 bases. The CDR3 loop spans 14 amino acids. V gave up 11 bases and J gave up 8 bases, with 24 bases separating them. Germline V lookup: CDR1 MNHNS, CDR2 SASEGT. CDR3 nucleotide sequence: TGTGCCGGGGGACCGTTACGTCGAAATATGGGCTACACCTTC. Its translation: CAGGPLRRNMGYTF.

The chain links TRBV11-3 to TRBJ2-2, with TRBD2 matching 7 bases. The CDR3 totals 16 residues. The germline V gene encodes CDR1 SGHNT and CDR2 YENEEA. V was clipped by 5 bases and J by 6 bases; unmatched bases: 12. The CDR3 region is CASSLGGGSSSGELFF. The CDR3 bases are TGTGCCAGCAGCCTGGGGGGGGGATCATCCTCCGGGGAGCTGTTTTTT.